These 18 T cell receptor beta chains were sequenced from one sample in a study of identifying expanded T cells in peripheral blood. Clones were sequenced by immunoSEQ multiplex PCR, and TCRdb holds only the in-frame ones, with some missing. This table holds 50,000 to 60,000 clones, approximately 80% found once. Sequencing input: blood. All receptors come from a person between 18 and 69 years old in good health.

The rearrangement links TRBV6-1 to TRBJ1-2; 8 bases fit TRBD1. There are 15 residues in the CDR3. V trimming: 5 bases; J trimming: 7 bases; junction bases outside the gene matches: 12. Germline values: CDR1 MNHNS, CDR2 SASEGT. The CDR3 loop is CASSPQGTGIGGYTF. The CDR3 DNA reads TGTGCCAGCAGTCCTCAGGGGACAGGCATCGGTGGCTACACCTTC.

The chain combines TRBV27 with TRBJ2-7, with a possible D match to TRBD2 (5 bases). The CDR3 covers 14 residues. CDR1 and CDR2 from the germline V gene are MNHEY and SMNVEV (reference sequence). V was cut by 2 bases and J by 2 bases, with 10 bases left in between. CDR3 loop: CASSLTSQAYEQYF. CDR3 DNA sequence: TGTGCCAGCAGTTTAACTAGTCAGGCCTACGAGCAGTACTTC.

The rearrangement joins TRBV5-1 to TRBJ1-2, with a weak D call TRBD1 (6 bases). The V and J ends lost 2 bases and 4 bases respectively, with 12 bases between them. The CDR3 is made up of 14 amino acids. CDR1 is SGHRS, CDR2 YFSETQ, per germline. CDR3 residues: CASSLNRALYGYTF. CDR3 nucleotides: TGCGCCAGCAGCTTAAACAGGGCCCTCTATGGCTACACCTTC.

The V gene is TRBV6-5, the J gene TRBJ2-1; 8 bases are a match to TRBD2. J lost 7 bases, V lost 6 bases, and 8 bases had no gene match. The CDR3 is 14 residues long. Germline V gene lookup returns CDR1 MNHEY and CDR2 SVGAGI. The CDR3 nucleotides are TGTGCCAGCAGGAGACCGGGACTAGGGAATGAGCAGTTCTTC. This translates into CASRRPGLGNEQFF.

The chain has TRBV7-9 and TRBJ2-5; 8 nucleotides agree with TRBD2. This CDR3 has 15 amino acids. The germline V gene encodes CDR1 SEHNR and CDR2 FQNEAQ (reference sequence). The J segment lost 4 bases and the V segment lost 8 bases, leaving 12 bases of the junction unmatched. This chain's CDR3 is CASQTIAGKRETQYF. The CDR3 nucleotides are TGTGCCAGCCAGACTATAGCGGGGAAACGAGAGACCCAGTACTTC.

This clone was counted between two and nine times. CDR3 sequence (DNA): TGTGCCAGCAGGATAGGGACAGGGGGTGCCTACGAGCAGTACTTC. This gives the protein CASRIGTGGAYEQYF. The rearrangement uses TRBV28 and TRBJ2-7, with 11 bases fitting TRBD1. V trimming: 6 bases; J trimming: 2 bases; junction bases outside the gene matches: 6. Germline V gene data show CDR1 as MDHEN and CDR2 as SYDVKM. The CDR3 spans 15 residues. The variable domain in full, completed from reference TRBV28 and TRBJ2-7, reads DVKVTQSSRYLVKRTGEKVFLECVQDMDHENMFWYRQDPGLGLRLIYFSYDVKMKEKGDIPEGYSVSREKKERFSLILESASTNQTSMYLCASRIGTGGAYEQYFGPGTRLTVT.

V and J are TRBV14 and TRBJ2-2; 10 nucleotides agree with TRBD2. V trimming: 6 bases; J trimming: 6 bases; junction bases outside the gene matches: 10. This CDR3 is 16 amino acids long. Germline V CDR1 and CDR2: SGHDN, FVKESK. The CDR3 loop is CASRASGSRFSGELFF. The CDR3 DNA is TGTGCCAGCAGAGCTAGCGGGAGTCGGTTCTCCGGGGAGCTGTTTTTT.

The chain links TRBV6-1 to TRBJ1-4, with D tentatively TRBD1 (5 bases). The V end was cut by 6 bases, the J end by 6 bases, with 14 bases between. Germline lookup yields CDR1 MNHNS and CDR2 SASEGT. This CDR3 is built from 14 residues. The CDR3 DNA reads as TGTGCCAGCAGGTCGACAGCCAGTCATGAAAAACTGTTTTTT. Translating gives CASRSTASHEKLFF.

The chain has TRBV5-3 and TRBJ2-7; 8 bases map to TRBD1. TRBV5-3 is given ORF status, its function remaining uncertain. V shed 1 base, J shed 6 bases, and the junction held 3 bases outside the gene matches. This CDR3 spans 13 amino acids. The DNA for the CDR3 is TGTGCCAGAAGCTTGCGACAGGGGATCGAGCAGTACTTC. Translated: CARSLRQGIEQYF.

The CDR3 reads CASSLQRGSYNEQFF. CDR3 in DNA: TGTGCCAGCAGCTTGCAGCGGGGCTCCTACAATGAGCAGTTCTTC. The chain links TRBV7-9 to TRBJ2-1; 7 bases line up with TRBD2. J was trimmed by 0 bases and V by 3 bases; bases with no gene match: 2. There are 15 residues in the CDR3. Looked up from germline, CDR1 is SEHNR and CDR2 is FQNEAQ (reference sequence).

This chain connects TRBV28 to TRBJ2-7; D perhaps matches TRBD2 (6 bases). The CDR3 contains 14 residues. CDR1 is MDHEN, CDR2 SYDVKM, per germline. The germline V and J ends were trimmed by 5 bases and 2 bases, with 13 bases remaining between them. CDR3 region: CASSKGTSPYEQYV. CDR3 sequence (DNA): TGTGCCAGCAGTAAGGGGACTTCCCCCTACGAGCAGTACGTC.

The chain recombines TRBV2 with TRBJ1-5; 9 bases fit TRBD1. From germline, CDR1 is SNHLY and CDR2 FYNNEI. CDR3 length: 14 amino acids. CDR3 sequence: CAKGGTGRNQPQHF. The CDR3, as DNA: TGTGCAAAGGGGGGGACAGGGAGGAATCAGCCCCAGCATTTT.

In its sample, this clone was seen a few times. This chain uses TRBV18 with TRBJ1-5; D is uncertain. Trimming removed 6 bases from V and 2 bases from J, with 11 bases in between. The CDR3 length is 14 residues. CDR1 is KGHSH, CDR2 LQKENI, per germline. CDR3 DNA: TGTGCCAGCTCGCCGACTGGTGGCAATCAGCCCCAGCATTTT. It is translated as CASSPTGGNQPQHF.

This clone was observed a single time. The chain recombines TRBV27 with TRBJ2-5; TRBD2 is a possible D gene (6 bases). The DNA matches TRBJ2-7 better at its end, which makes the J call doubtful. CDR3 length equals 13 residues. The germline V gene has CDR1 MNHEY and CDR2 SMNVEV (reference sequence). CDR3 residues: CASKGGGSYEQYF. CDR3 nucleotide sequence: TGTGCCAGCAAAGGCGGAGGGTCCTACGAGCAGTACTTC.

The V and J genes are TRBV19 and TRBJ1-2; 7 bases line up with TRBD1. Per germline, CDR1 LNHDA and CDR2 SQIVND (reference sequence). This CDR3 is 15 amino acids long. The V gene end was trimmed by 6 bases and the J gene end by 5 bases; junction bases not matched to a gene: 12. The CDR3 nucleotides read TGTGCCAGTAGGACGACCCGGGACAGTCGTTATGGCTACACCTTC. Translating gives CASRTTRDSRYGYTF.

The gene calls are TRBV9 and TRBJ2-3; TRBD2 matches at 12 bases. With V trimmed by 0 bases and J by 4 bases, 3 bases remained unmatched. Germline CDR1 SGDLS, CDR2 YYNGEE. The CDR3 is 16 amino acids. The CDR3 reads CASSVASGRGADTQYF. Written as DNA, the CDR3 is TGTGCCAGCAGCGTAGCTAGCGGGAGGGGGGCAGATACGCAGTATTTT.

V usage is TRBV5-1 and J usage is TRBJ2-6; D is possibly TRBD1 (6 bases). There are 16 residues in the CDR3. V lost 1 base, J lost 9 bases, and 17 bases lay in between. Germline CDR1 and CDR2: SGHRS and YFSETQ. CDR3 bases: TGCGCCAGCAGCTTGACCGACAGGAGAGGAGGCAACGTCCTGACTTTC. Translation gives CASSLTDRRGGNVLTF.

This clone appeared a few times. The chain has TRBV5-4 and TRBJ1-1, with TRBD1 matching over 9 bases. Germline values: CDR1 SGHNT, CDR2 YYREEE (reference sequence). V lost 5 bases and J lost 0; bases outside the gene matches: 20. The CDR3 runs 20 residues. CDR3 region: CASRETGGADGYGVNTEAFF. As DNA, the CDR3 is TGTGCCAGCAGGGAAACAGGGGGCGCGGATGGGTATGGTGTGAACACTGAAGCTTTCTTT.